The entry below describes one T cell receptor beta chain. Antigen specificity is unknown. The assay was immunoSEQ multiplex PCR, and TCRdb's table has in-frame clones only and misses some. The sample has around 20,000 clones, about 88% seen once. This sample is part of a study of graft-versus-host responses after intestinal transplantation. Study-level findings and limits: Allografts of one patient group, those with graft-donor T cell macrochimerism, had high graft-versus-host to host-versus-graft clonal ratios. Peak circulating GvH clone levels tracked with early post-transplant HvG declines. Recipient-marrow GvH clones were detected, some having first appeared in ileum or blood.

Germline-derived CDR1 and CDR2 are SQVTM and ANQGSEA. V was clipped by 4 bases and J by 8 bases; unmatched bases: 8. The CDR3 covers 14 residues. This chain links TRBV29-1 with TRBJ2-1; 10 bases match TRBD2. The receptor's source is a human patient who received an intestinal transplant, so some T cells may come from the graft donor. Sample: PBMCs, taken just over 64 days after intestinal transplantation. In nucleotides, the CDR3 is TGCAGCGTTGTAATAGCGGGGGGCAACCATGAGCAGTTCTTC. Its protein is CSVVIAGGNHEQFF.